The clone carrying this TCR beta chain turned up a few times. Its specificity is unknown. This specimen belongs to a study of post-analysis software for immune sequencing data. CDR3 length equals 16 residues. Trimming took 3 bases from V and 0 from J, leaving 9 bases between them. Per germline, CDR1 SNHLY and CDR2 FYNNEI. TCR beta cDNA libraries included unique molecular identifiers. Some 500,000 cDNA molecules came from about 1 to 10 million T cells. From the PCR reads, TCRdb called clonotypes with MiXCR, one entry per CDR3 protein. Among about half a million distinct CDR3 sequences listed, approximately 45% were seen once. Study-level results: Patients carried 4 or 5 TRBV segments more frequently than controls did, and TRBV5-6, TRBV5-1 and TRBV20-1 were among them. In multiple sclerosis, normalized Chao1 diversity was significantly below that of controls. With F measure, samples from one preparation batch clustered together strongly.

Specimen: blood. The chain carries TRBV2 and TRBJ2-6; D is unclear. The TCR comes from a girl under 18 with multiple sclerosis. The DNA of the CDR3 is TGTGCCAGCAGTGATCCTTACGACTCTGGGGCCAACGTCCTGACTTTC. Amino acid sequence: CASSDPYDSGANVLTF.